The 18 T cell receptor beta chains in this list originate from one sample, sequenced in a study of shared clonotypes between healthy human individuals. Profiling relied on immunoSEQ multiplex PCR, and the TCRdb table lists in-frame clones only, not all of them. This table has more than 2,000,000 clones, approximately 93% appearing once. The sample was naive CD4+ T cells from PBMCs. Stated subset: CD45RA+ positively selected. The receptors were sampled from a man aged 18 to 29 in good health. Some clones in this sample may be carry-over from other donors' samples.

The gene calls are TRBV5-8 and TRBJ1-4; weak D call: TRBD1 (6 bases). The CDR3 is 16 residues long. From germline, CDR1 is SGHTS and CDR2 YDEGEE. Trimming removed 0 bases at V and 8 bases at J, with 17 bases between. CDR3 DNA: TGTGCCAGCAGCTTGGGACATCGAGGTGGGGGCGAAAAACTGTTTTTT. This translates into CASSLGHRGGGEKLFF.

CDR3: CASNSFDRGSTEAFF. DNA for the CDR3: TGTGCCAGCAACTCATTCGACAGGGGGAGTACTGAAGCTTTCTTT. The rearrangement joins TRBV2 to TRBJ1-1; 9 bases are a match to TRBD1. The J segment lost 5 bases and the V segment lost 7 bases, leaving 11 bases of the junction unmatched. Germline V gene lookup returns CDR1 SNHLY and CDR2 FYNNEI. The CDR3 contains 15 residues. The full variable domain, in which reference TRBV2 and TRBJ1-1 provide the parts outside the CDR3, is EPEVTQTPSHQVTQMGQEVILRCVPISNHLYFYWYRQILGQKVEFLVSFYNNEISEKSEIFDDQFSVERPDGSNFTLKIRSTKLEDSAMYFCASNSFDRGSTEAFFGQGTRLTVV.

The chain carries TRBV29-1 and TRBJ2-2, with TRBD2 matching 7 bases. J lost 0 bases, V lost 6 bases, and 4 bases had no gene match. From germline, CDR1 is SQVTM and CDR2 ANQGSEA. This CDR3 is built from 14 residues. CDR3 residues: CSVKGLPNTGELFF. Written as DNA, the CDR3 is TGCAGCGTCAAGGGACTACCGAACACCGGGGAGCTGTTTTTT.

The chain links TRBV27 to TRBJ1-1; a weak D match, TRBD1 (5 bases). With 2 bases removed from V and 5 bases from J, the gap between germline ends came to 12 bases. Germline values: CDR1 MNHEY, CDR2 SMNVEV (reference sequence). The CDR3 has 14 amino acids. The CDR3 loop reads CASSLRGRWTEAFF. The CDR3 bases are TGTGCCAGCAGTTTAAGGGGAAGATGGACTGAAGCTTTCTTT.

This sequence joins TRBV5-5 and TRBJ2-5, with 9 bases that match TRBD2. Per germline, CDR1 SGHKS and CDR2 YYEKEE (reference sequence). V shed 2 bases, J shed 5 bases, and the junction held 4 bases outside the gene matches. The CDR3 consists of 14 residues. The CDR3 spells CASSFSGSRETQYF. The CDR3 DNA reads TGTGCCAGCAGCTTTAGCGGGAGCCGGGAGACCCAGTACTTC.

This chain uses TRBV7-2 with TRBJ2-2, with D perhaps given as TRBD1 or TRBD2 (6 bases each). Germline lookup yields CDR1 SGHTA and CDR2 FQGNSA. The CDR3 loop spans 15 amino acids. V was shortened by 3 bases and J by 0 bases, with 8 bases between the two germline ends. CDR3 DNA: TGTGCCAGCAGCTTCCGGGGGCCGAACACCGGGGAGCTGTTTTTT. This codes for CASSFRGPNTGELFF.

This rearrangement joins TRBV28 to TRBJ1-2, with D uncertain. The V end lost 6 bases, the J end lost 5 bases, and 19 bases lay between the germline ends. Germline assignment: CDR1 MDHEN and CDR2 SYDVKM. This CDR3 comprises 15 residues. The CDR3 DNA reads as TGTGCCAGCAGCCAAAAATGGGGAACGGGGTATGGCTACACCTTC. This codes for CASSQKWGTGYGYTF.

The V call is TRBV28, the J call TRBJ2-7, with 8 bases that match TRBD2. The trim removed 1 base at V and 7 bases at J, leaving 9 bases unmatched. CDR3 length: 15 amino acids. Germline CDR1 and CDR2: MDHEN and SYDVKM. The CDR3 DNA is TGTGCCAGCAGTTTATATGGCGGGAGGCCAAAGGAGCAGTACTTC. It is translated as CASSLYGGRPKEQYF.

The chain combines TRBV19 with TRBJ2-3, with D uncertain. The CDR3 runs 13 residues. The germline gives CDR1 LNHDA, CDR2 SQIVND (reference sequence). Deletions cut 8 bases from V and 2 bases from J, with 11 bases between. This CDR3 reads CASCGRTTDTQYF. CDR3 bases: TGTGCCAGTTGCGGCAGAACCACAGATACGCAGTATTTT.

V usage is TRBV25-1 and J usage is TRBJ2-2; D remains ambiguous. V was shortened by 5 bases and J by 6 bases, with 16 bases between the two germline ends. The length of the CDR3 is 15 residues. Germline V CDR1 and CDR2: MGHDK, SYGVNS. CDR3: CASSTTGPLSGELFF. DNA for the CDR3: TGTGCCAGCAGTACCACCGGGCCCCTTTCCGGGGAGCTGTTTTTT.

The chain combines TRBV21-1 with TRBJ1-3; the table calls TRBD1, which could not be checked here. TRBV21-1 is a listed pseudogene. CDR3 length: 15 residues. DNA of the CDR3: TGTGCCATCCCCCGTGACAGGGGGGCTGGAAACACCATATATTTT. The encoded protein is CAIPRDRGAGNTIYF.

The chain employs TRBV11-3 and TRBJ2-7; 8 bases map to TRBD2. With V trimmed by 5 bases and J by 6 bases, 6 bases remained unmatched. This CDR3 region has 13 residues. Germline assignment: CDR1 SGHNT and CDR2 YENEEA. This CDR3 reads CASSRGLGGEQYF. CDR3 coding DNA: TGTGCCAGCAGCAGGGGACTAGGAGGCGAGCAGTACTTC.

The CDR3: CASSVRNTGATGELFF. The CDR3 DNA reads TGTGCCAGCAGCGTCAGAAATACAGGGGCCACCGGGGAGCTGTTTTTT. This chain connects TRBV7-3 to TRBJ2-2; 7 bases line up with TRBD1. With V trimmed by 5 bases and J by 4 bases, 10 bases remained unmatched. Germline CDR1 is SGHTA and CDR2 is FQGTGA. This CDR3 has 16 amino acids.

This chain links TRBV5-4 with TRBJ2-7, with D hard to call. The germline CDR1 and CDR2 sequences are SGHNT and YYREEE (reference sequence). The length of the CDR3 is 16 residues. Trimming left V 1 base short and J 0 bases short, with 14 bases between. The CDR3 loop is CASSLPGPSSSYEQYF. The CDR3 nucleotides are TGTGCCAGCAGCTTGCCTGGACCGAGCTCCTCCTACGAGCAGTACTTC.

The J gene is TRBJ2-7, the V gene TRBV28; D perhaps matches TRBD2 (6 bases). The CDR3 sequence is 15 residues long. V lost 3 bases and J 0 bases, leaving 12 bases between the germline ends. Germline V CDR1 and CDR2: MDHEN, SYDVKM. CDR3 in DNA: TGTGCCAGCAGTTTGTTCCGGGAGACCTCCTACGAGCAGTACTTC. It yields the protein CASSLFRETSYEQYF.

The chain links TRBV21-1 to TRBJ2-7; the D call of TRBD2 is as the table states it, not checked on the DNA. TRBV21-1 constitutes a pseudogene. This CDR3 comprises 14 residues. CDR3 loop: CASTRTSGSYEQYF. In DNA form, the CDR3 reads TGTGCCAGCACCAGAACTAGCGGATCCTACGAGCAGTACTTC.

The chain carries TRBV27 and TRBJ2-1; either TRBD1 or TRBD2 may fit D (5 bases each). The germline V gene has CDR1 MNHEY and CDR2 SMNVEV (reference sequence). With 2 bases removed from V and 10 bases from J, the gap between germline ends came to 15 bases. There are 14 residues in the CDR3. Here the CDR3 DNA reads TGTGCCAGCAGTTTAAGTGGGACGTCAAGGGAGCAGTTCTTC. Translating gives CASSLSGTSREQFF.

On this clone itself: Additional DNA sequences in this sample encode the identical CDR3. CDR3 residues: CASSLGLAGLNEQFF. CDR3 nucleotide sequence: TGCGCCAGCAGCTTGGGACTAGCGGGGTTAAATGAGCAGTTCTTC. V is TRBV5-1 and J is TRBJ2-1, with 11 bases lining up with TRBD2. Germline loops: CDR1 SGHRS, CDR2 YFSETQ. V lost 0 bases and J lost 7; bases outside the gene matches: 3. The CDR3 contains 15 residues.